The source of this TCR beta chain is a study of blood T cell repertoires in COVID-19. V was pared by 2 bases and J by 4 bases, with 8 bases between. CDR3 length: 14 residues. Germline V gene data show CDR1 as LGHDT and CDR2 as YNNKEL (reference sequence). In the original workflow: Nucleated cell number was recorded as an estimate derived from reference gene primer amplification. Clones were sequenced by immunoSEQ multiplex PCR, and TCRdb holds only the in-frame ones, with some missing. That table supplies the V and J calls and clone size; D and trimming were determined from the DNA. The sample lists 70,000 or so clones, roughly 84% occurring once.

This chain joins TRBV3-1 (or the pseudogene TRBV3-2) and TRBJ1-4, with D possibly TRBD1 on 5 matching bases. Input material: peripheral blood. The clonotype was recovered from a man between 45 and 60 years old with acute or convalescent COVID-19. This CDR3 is CASSQPGGNEKLFF. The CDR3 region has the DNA TGTGCCAGCAGCCAACCGGGGGGTAATGAAAAACTGTTTTTT.